This T cell receptor (beta chain) came from a study of cytomegalovirus exposure and HLA in healthy donors. 13 Jbeta primers and 60 Vbeta primers were used for the PCR. Only in-frame clones appear in the TCRdb table, and some are missing; sequencing was by immunoSEQ multiplex PCR. The table lists about 120,000 clones, over 60% of them singletons. V was pared by 4 bases and J by 5 bases, with 18 bases of the junction left unmatched. The CDR3 consists of 20 residues. Per germline, CDR1 MNHNS and CDR2 SASEGT. The rearrangement uses TRBV6-1 and TRBJ2-6; TRBD1 aligns across 9 bases. Sequencing was done on a sample of PBMCs. The receptor comes from a woman aged 35 to 49 in good health and CMV-seropositive. CDR3 residues: CASSGRTTGGTSQRANVLTF. CDR3 sequence (DNA): TGTGCCAGCAGTGGCAGAACCACAGGGGGCACAAGTCAGAGGGCCAACGTCCTGACTTTC.